This T cell receptor (beta chain) was recovered during a study of T cells in Graves' hyperthyroidism and ophthalmopathy. This clonotype was observed a few times. Its antigen remains unknown. The hyperthyroidism patients had all been newly diagnosed, and their disease duration was under 2 months. Their ages ranged from 18 to 65 years. Authors of the study amplified TCR beta CDR3 regions from RNA transcripts. First-round RT-PCR of the TCR CDR3 relied on the HTBI primer set. TCRdb redid the calling of the multiplex PCR reads with MiXCR, one entry per CDR3 protein. The sample yields a few hundred thousand distinct CDR3 sequences, about a sixth seen once. Study observations and caveats: Blood samples included most of the expanded thyroid clonotypes exceeding 0.001.

The germline V gene has CDR1 ENHRY and CDR2 SYGVKD. V was trimmed by 8 bases and J by 0 bases, leaving 11 bases between them. This CDR3 has 13 amino acids. Material for sequencing was blood. This receptor was identified in a woman in her thirties with Graves' hyperthyroidism. V gene TRBV10-3 combines with J gene TRBJ2-7; TRBD2 is a possible D gene (5 bases). The CDR3 DNA sequence: TGTGCCATCCTTGGCGGGTCCTCCTACGAGCAGTACTTC. It codes for CAILGGSSYEQYF.